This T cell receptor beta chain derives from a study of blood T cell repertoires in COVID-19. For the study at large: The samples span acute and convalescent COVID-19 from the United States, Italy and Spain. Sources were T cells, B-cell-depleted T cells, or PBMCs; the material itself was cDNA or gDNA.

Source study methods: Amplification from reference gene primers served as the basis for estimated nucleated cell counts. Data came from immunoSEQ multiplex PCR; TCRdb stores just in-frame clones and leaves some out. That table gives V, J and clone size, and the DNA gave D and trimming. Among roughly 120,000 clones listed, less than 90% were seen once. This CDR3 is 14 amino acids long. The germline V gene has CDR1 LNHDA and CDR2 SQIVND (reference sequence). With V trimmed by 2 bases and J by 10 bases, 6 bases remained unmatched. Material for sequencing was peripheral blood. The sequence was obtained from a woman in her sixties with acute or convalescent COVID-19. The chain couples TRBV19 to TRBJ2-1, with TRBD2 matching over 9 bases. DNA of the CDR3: TGTGCCAGTAGTATAAGGCGGGAGGGGGGAGAGCAGTTCTTC. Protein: CASSIRREGGEQFF.